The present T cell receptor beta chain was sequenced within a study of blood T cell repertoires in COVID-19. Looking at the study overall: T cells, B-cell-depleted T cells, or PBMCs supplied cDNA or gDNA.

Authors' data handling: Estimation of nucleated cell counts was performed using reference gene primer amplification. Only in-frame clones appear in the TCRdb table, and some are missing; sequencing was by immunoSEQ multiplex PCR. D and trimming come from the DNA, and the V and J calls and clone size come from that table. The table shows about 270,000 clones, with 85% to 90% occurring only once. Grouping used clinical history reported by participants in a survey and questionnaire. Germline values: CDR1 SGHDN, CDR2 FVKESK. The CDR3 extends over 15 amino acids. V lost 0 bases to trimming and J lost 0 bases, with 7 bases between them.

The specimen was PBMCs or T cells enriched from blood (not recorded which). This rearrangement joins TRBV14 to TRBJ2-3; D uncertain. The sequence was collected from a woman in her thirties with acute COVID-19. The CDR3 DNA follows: TGTGCCAGCAGCCAAGATACACCTAGCACAGATACGCAGTATTTT. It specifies CASSQDTPSTDTQYF.